This TCR beta chain was captured in a study of T cells in localized non-small cell lung cancer. Findings and caveats of the study: Detection in adjacent lung was observed for a median 57 of the top 100 tumor clones. Clonality of T cells reached its maximum in uninvolved adjacent lung, surpassing tumor.

This clone came up once. Its cognate antigen is unknown. Clones were read by immunoSEQ multiplex PCR, and TCRdb kept only the in-frame ones, dropping some. Of 20,000 or so clones listed, roughly 83% are singletons. Sequenced here: peripheral blood, sampled before any cancer treatment. The sequence came from a man aged 40 to 69 with stage I lung adenocarcinoma.

CDR3 sequence: CASRFGGGTHNEQFF. In DNA, the CDR3 is TGCGCCAGCAGGTTTGGGGGGGGTACCCACAATGAGCAGTTCTTC. The chain has TRBV5-1 and TRBJ2-1, with 7 bases lining up with TRBD2. CDR3 length equals 15 residues. Trimming took 5 bases from V and 5 from J; bases not matched to a gene: 10. The V gene's germline CDR1 is SGHRS and CDR2 YFSETQ.